The source of this T cell receptor beta chain is a study of cytomegalovirus exposure and HLA in healthy donors. Looking at the study overall: Samples from HLA-typed donors yielded about 86 million unique TCRs in an early data release.

In the PCR, 60 Vbeta and 13 Jbeta primers were used. Generated by immunoSEQ multiplex PCR, the TCRdb table keeps only in-frame clones and is missing some. This table has over 120,000 clones, around 74% appearing once. This CDR3 is built from 15 residues. Germline lookup yields CDR1 SGHRS and CDR2 YFSETQ. J lost 6 bases, V lost 2 bases, and 6 bases had no gene match. The chain uses TRBV5-1 and TRBJ2-3, with 10 positions matching TRBD2. The sequenced material came from PBMCs. The sequence came from a man between 18 and 29 years old in good health and CMV-seropositive. The CDR3 spells CASSFRLAGWDTQYF. In DNA form, the CDR3 reads TGCGCCAGCAGCTTTAGACTAGCGGGTTGGGATACGCAGTATTTT.